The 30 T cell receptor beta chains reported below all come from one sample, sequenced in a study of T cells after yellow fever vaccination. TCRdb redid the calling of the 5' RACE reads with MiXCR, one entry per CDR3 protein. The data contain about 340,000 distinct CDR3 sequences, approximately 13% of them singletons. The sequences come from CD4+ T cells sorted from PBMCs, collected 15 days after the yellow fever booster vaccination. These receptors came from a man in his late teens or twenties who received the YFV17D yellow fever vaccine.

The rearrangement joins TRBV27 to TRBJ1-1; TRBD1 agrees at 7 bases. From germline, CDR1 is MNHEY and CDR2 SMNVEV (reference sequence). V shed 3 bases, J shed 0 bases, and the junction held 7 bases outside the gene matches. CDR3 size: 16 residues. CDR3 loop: CASSLTGLTMNTEAFF. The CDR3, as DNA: TGTGCCAGCAGTTTGACAGGGCTTACTATGAACACTGAAGCTTTCTTT.

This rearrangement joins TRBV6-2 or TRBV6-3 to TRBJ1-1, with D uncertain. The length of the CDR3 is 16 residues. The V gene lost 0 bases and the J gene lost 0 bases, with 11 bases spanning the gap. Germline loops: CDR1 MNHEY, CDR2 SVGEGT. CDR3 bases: TGTGCCAGCAGTTACTCCTCCGATGATATGAACACTGAAGCTTTCTTT. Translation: CASSYSSDDMNTEAFF.

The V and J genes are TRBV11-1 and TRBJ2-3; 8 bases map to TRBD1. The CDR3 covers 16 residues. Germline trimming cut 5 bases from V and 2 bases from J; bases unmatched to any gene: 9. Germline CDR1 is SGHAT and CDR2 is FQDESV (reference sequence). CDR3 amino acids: CASSLRTGTPTDTQYF. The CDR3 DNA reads TGTGCCAGCAGCCTCAGGACAGGGACCCCCACAGATACGCAGTATTTT.

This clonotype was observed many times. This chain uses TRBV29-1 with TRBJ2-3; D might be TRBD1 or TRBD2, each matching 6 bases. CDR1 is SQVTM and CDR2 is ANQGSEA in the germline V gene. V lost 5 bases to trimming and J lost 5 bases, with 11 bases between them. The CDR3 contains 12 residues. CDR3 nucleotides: TGCAGCGTTTTGGAGGGGGGAGATACGCAGTATTTT. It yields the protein CSVLEGGDTQYF.

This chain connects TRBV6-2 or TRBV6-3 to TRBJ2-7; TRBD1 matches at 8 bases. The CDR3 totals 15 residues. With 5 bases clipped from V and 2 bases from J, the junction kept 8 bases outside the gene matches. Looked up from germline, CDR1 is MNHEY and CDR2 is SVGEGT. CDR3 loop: CASSGTGTGPYEQYF. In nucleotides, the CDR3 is TGTGCCAGCAGTGGGACCGGGACAGGCCCCTACGAGCAGTACTTC.

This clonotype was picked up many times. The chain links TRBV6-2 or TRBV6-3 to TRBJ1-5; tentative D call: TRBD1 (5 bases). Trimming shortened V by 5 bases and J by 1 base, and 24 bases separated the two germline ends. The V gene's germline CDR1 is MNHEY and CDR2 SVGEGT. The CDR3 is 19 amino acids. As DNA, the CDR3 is TGTGCCAGCAGTACAAACTACCGGGACTCACGGGGGAGCAATCAGCCCCAGCATTTT. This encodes CASSTNYRDSRGSNQPQHF.

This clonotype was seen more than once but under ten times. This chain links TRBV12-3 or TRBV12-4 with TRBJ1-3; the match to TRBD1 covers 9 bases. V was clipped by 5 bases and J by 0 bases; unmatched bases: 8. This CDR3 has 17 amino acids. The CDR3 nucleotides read TGTGCCAGCAGTCCCGGGACAGGGAAACCCTCTGGAAACACCATATATTTT. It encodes CASSPGTGKPSGNTIYF.

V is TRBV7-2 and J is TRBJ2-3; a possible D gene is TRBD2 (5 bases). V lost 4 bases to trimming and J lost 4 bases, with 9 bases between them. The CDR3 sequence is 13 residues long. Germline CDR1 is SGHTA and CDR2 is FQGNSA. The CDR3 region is CASSSERSDTQYF. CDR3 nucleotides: TGTGCCAGCAGCTCCGAGCGGTCAGATACGCAGTATTTT.

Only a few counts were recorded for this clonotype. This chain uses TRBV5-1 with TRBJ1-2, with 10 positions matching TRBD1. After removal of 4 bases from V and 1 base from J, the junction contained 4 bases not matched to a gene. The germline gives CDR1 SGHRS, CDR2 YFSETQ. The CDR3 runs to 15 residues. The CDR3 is CASSKGQGFNYGYTF. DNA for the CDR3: TGCGCCAGCAGCAAGGGACAGGGGTTTAACTATGGCTACACCTTC.

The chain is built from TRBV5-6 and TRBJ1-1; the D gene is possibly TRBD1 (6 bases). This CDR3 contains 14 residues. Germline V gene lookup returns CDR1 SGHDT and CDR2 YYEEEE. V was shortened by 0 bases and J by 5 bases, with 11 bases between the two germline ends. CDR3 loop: CASSLEGGRTEAFF. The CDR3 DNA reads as TGTGCCAGCAGCTTGGAAGGGGGGAGGACTGAAGCTTTCTTT.

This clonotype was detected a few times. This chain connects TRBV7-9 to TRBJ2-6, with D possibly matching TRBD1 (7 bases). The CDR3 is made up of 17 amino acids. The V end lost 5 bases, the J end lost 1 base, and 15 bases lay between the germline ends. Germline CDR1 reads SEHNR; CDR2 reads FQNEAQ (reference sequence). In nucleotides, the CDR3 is TGTGCCAGCAGCCCCAGGGGGGTGGGGTCTGGGGCCAACGTCCTGACTTTC. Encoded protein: CASSPRGVGSGANVLTF.

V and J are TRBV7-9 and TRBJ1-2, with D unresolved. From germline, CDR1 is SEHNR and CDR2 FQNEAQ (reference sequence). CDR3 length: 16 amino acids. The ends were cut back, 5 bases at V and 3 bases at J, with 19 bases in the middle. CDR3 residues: CASSLLTVAAYYGYTF. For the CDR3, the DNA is TGTGCCAGCAGCCTATTAACCGTCGCAGCTTACTATGGCTACACCTTC.

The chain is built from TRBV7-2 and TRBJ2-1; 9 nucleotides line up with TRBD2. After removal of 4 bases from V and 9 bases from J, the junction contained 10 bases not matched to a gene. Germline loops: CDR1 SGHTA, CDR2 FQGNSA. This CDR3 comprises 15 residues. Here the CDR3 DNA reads TGTGCCAGCAGCTACCAGCGGGGGGCCTGGGGTGAGCAGTTCTTC. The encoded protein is CASSYQRGAWGEQFF.

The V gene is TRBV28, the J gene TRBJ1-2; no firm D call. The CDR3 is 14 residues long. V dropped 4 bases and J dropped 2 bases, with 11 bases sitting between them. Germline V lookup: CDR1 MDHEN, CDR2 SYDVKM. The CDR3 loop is CASSSVDLNYGYTF. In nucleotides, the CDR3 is TGTGCCAGCAGTTCCGTGGACTTAAACTATGGCTACACCTTC.

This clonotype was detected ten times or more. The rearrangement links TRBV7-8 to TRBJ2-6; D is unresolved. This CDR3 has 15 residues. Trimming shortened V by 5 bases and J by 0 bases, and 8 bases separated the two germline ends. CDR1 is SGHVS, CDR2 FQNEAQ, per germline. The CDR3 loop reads CASSQRSSGANVLTF. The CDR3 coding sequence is TGTGCCAGCAGCCAACGTAGCTCTGGGGCCAACGTCCTGACTTTC.

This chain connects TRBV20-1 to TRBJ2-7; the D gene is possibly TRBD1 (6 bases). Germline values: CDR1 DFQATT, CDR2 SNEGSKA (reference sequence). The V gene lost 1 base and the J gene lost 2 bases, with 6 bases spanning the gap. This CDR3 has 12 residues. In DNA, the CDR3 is TGCAGTGCTAGAGGACAGGCCTACGAGCAGTACTTC. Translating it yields CSARGQAYEQYF.

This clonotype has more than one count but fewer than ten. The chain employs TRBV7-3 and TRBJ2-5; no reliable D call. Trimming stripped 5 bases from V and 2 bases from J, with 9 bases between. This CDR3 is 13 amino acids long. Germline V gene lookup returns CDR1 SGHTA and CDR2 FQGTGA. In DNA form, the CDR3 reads TGTGCCAGCAGCCCTCCTCATCAAGAGACCCAGTACTTC. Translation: CASSPPHQETQYF.

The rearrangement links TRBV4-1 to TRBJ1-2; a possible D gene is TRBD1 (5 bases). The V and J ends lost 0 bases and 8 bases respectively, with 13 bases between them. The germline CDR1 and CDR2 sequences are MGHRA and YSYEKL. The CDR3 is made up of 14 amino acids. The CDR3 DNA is TGCGCCAGCAGCCAAGAAGTGTCAGGGAAGGGCTACACCTTC. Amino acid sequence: CASSQEVSGKGYTF.

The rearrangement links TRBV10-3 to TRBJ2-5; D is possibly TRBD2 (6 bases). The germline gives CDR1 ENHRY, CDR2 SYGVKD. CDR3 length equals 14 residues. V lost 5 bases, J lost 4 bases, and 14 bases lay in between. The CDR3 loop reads CAISRDSQGETQYF. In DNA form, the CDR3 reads TGTGCCATCAGTCGGGACTCCCAGGGAGAGACCCAGTACTTC.

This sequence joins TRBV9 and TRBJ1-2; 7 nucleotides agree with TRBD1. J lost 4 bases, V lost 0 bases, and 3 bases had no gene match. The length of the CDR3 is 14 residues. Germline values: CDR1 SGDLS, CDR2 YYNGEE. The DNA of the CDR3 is TGTGCCAGCAGCGTAGGGGGACAGTTCTATGGCTACACCTTC. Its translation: CASSVGGQFYGYTF.

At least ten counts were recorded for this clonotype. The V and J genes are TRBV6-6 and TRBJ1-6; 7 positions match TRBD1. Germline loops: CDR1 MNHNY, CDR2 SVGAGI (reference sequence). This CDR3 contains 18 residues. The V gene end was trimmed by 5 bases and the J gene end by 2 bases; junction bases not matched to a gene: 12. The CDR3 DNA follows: TGTGCCAGCAGTCTCCCCCTAACAGGGGTCACCTATAATTCACCCCTCCACTTT. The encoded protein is CASSLPLTGVTYNSPLHF.

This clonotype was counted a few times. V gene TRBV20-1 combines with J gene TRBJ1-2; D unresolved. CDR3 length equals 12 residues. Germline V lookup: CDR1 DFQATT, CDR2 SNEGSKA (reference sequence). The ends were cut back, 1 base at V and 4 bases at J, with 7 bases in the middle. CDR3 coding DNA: TGCAGTGCTAGAGGAGAAATCTATGGCTACACCTTC. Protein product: CSARGEIYGYTF.

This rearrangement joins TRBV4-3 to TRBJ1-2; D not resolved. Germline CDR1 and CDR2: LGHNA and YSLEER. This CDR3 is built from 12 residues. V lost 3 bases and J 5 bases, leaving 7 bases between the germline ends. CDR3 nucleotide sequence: TGCGCCAGCAGCCATAAGACTTATGGCTACACCTTC. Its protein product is CASSHKTYGYTF.

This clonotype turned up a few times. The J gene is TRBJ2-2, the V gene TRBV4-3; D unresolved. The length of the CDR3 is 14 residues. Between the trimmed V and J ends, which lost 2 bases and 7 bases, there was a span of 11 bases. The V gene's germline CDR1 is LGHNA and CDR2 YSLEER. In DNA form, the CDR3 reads TGCGCCAGCAGCCAACTTACCGTCGGCGGGGAGCTGTTTTTT. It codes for CASSQLTVGGELFF.

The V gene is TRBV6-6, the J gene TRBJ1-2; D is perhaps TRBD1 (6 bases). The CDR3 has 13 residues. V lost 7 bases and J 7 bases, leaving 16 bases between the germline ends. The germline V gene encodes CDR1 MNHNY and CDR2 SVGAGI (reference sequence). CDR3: CASTGRGGPGYTF. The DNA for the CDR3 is TGTGCCAGCACCGGGAGAGGGGGACCTGGCTACACCTTC.

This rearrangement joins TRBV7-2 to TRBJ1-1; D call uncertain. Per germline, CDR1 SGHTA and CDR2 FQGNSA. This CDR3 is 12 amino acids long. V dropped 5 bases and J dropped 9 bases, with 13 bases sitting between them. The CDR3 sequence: CASSQNQLKAFF. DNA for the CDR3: TGTGCCAGCAGCCAGAACCAGTTGAAAGCTTTCTTT.

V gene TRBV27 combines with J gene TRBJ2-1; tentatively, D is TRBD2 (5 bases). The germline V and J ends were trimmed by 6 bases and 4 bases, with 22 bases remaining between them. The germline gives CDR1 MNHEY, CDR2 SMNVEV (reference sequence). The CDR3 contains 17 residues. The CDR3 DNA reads TGTGCCAGCAGACCCCCCCGGGGTCCCCTCGCGTACAATGAGCAGTTCTTC. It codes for CASRPPRGPLAYNEQFF.

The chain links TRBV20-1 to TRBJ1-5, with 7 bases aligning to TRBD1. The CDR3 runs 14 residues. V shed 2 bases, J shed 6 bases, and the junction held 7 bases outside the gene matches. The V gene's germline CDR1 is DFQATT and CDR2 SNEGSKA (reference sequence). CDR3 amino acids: CSARNTQGGQPQHF. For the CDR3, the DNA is TGCAGTGCTAGAAACACCCAGGGGGGTCAGCCCCAGCATTTT.

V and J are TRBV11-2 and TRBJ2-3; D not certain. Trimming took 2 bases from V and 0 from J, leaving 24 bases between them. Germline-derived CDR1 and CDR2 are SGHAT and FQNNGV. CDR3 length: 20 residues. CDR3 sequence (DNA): TGTGCCAGCAGCTTAAAAGGCCTAAGAGGCCAGGCCCCTAGCACAGATACGCAGTATTTT. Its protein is CASSLKGLRGQAPSTDTQYF. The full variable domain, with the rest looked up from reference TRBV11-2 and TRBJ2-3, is EAGVAQSPRYKIIEKRQSVAFWCNPISGHATLYWYQQILGQGPKLLIQFQNNGVVDDSQLPKDRFSAERLKGVDSTLKIQPAKLEDSAVYLCASSLKGLRGQAPSTDTQYFGPGTRLTVL.

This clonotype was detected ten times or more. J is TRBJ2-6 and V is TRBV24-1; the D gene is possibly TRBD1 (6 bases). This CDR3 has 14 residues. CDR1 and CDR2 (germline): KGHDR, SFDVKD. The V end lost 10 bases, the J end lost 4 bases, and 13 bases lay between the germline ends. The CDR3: CATSRGTGANVLTF. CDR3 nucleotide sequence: TGTGCCACTAGCAGGGGAACCGGGGCCAACGTCCTGACTTTC.